These 18 T cell receptor beta chains share one sample of origin, sequenced in a study of early T cells in non-severe SARS-CoV-2 infection. TCRdb independently ran MiXCR on the 5' RACE reads; one entry per CDR3 protein. This table holds around 80,000 distinct CDR3 sequences, 13% found once. Source material: whole blood. These receptors were obtained from an adult who was a healthcare worker with PCR-confirmed SARS-CoV-2 infection or an uninfected control (not recorded which).

Written as DNA, the CDR3 is TGTGCCAGCAGTCTCGGACCTAACTCCAACACTGAAGCTTTCTTT. Translated: CASSLGPNSNTEAFF. The chain employs TRBV2 and TRBJ1-1; D unresolved. From germline, CDR1 is SNHLY and CDR2 FYNNEI. The CDR3 length is 15 residues. The V and J ends lost 5 bases and 2 bases respectively, with 15 bases between them.

This clonotype was counted between two and nine times. The DNA of the CDR3 is TGCAGCGTTGAAATGGGGGGCTCCTACGAGCAGTACTTC. Translation: CSVEMGGSYEQYF. This sequence joins TRBV29-1 and TRBJ2-7; perhaps TRBD2 as D (6 bases). V was trimmed by 2 bases and J by 0 bases, leaving 8 bases between them. Germline V gene data show CDR1 as SQVTM and CDR2 as ANQGSEA. The CDR3 extends over 13 amino acids.

This clonotype was counted between two and nine times. The chain links TRBV18 to TRBJ1-3; D uncertain. Germline values: CDR1 KGHSH, CDR2 LQKENI. The length of the CDR3 is 16 residues. Trimming removed 1 base from V and 0 bases from J, with 10 bases in between. The CDR3 loop reads CASSPREVSSGNTIYF. The CDR3 bases are TGTGCCAGCTCACCACGGGAGGTTAGCTCTGGAAACACCATATATTTT. Variable domain in full (rest from reference TRBV18 and TRBJ1-3): NAGVMQNPRHLVRRRGQEARLRCSPMKGHSHVYWYRQLPEEGLKFMVYLQKENIIDESGMPKERFSAEFPKEGPSILRIQQVVRGDSAAYFCASSPREVSSGNTIYFGEGSWLTVV.

In its sample, this clonotype was seen a few times. The genes are TRBV29-1 and TRBJ1-5; TRBD1 is a possible D gene (5 bases). V was pared by 7 bases and J by 3 bases, with 16 bases between. The CDR3 has 14 amino acids. Germline V gives CDR1 SQVTM, CDR2 ANQGSEA. CDR3 sequence: CSALGDSINQPQHF. CDR3 coding DNA: TGCAGCGCCCTCGGCGACAGCATCAATCAGCCCCAGCATTTT.

CDR3: CASSQVVEEKGYEQYF. CDR3 nucleotides: TGTGCCAGCAGCCAAGTAGTAGAGGAGAAGGGATACGAGCAGTACTTC. This chain joins TRBV14 and TRBJ2-7; no firm D call. CDR3 length equals 16 residues. Germline V gene data show CDR1 as SGHDN and CDR2 as FVKESK. The V end lost 1 base, the J end lost 4 bases, and 17 bases lay between the germline ends.

Many counts were recorded for this clonotype. This sequence joins TRBV9 and TRBJ2-5; D possibly corresponds to TRBD2 (5 bases). Germline CDR1 is SGDLS and CDR2 is YYNGEE. The CDR3 is 13 amino acids. Trimming took off 6 bases at V and 2 bases at J, with 11 bases between the two ends. The CDR3 spells CASNRGRQETQYF. The CDR3 DNA sequence: TGTGCCAGCAACCGAGGGCGTCAAGAGACCCAGTACTTC.

This clonotype turned up a few times. The V gene is TRBV6-5, the J gene TRBJ2-7; D unclear. CDR1 is MNHEY and CDR2 is SVGAGI in the germline V gene. Trimming took off 6 bases at V and 1 base at J, with 10 bases between the two ends. The CDR3 is 13 residues long. The CDR3 sequence: CASSETVSYEQYF. DNA of the CDR3: TGTGCCAGCAGCGAAACAGTTTCCTACGAGCAGTACTTC.

The chain's CDR3 is CASSLGAGGDTQYF. The CDR3 region has the DNA TGTGCCAGCAGCTTAGGGGCAGGGGGAGATACGCAGTATTTT. The rearrangement uses TRBV7-3 and TRBJ2-3, with 7 positions matching TRBD1. Germline V CDR1 and CDR2: SGHTA, FQGTGA. The CDR3 consists of 14 residues. Trimming cost V 2 bases and J 5 bases; bases outside gene matches: 4.

This clonotype was seen a few times. V usage is TRBV7-2 and J usage is TRBJ2-7; TRBD2 aligns across 9 bases. Germline loops: CDR1 SGHTA, CDR2 FQGNSA. The CDR3 consists of 18 residues. The junction had 18 bases not matched to a gene; V was cut back by 4 bases and J by 5 bases. The CDR3 sequence is CASSSAGLAGRSPHEQYF. CDR3 DNA: TGTGCCAGCAGCTCGGCGGGGCTAGCGGGGCGCTCACCTCACGAGCAGTACTTC.

There are a few counts of this clonotype. This chain's CDR3 is CASKNDRGRNNEQFF. CDR3 in DNA: TGTGCCAGCAAGAACGATCGTGGTCGTAACAATGAGCAGTTCTTC. This chain joins TRBV2 and TRBJ2-1, with D hard to call. This CDR3 contains 15 residues. Looked up from germline, CDR1 is SNHLY and CDR2 is FYNNEI. V was pared by 7 bases and J by 5 bases, with 18 bases between.

This clonotype showed up just a few times. The chain combines TRBV6-1 with TRBJ2-7, with D tentatively TRBD1 or TRBD2 (6 bases each). The CDR3 runs to 18 residues. CDR1 and CDR2 from the germline V gene are MNHNS and SASEGT. V lost 2 bases and J lost 3, with 23 bases in between. CDR3 in DNA: TGTGCCAGCAGTGAACACCCGTTGGGGGGCGGGTCACTCTACGAGCAGTACTTC. It yields the protein CASSEHPLGGGSLYEQYF.

The CDR3 DNA is TGTGCCAGCAGTTACAGGGGTCTGAACACTGAAGCTTTCTTT. Translation: CASSYRGLNTEAFF. V and J are TRBV6-5 and TRBJ1-1; D may be TRBD1 (5 bases). Germline assignment: CDR1 MNHEY and CDR2 SVGAGI. The CDR3 sequence is 14 residues long. The ends were cut back, 2 bases at V and 0 bases at J, with 7 bases in the middle.

As to this clonotype: The conserved phenylalanine or tryptophan normally closing the CDR3 is absent here, so this likely arose from a read error. The chain joins TRBV30 to TRBJ1-1, with a possible D match to TRBD1 (5 bases). Trimming left V 6 bases short and J 1 base short, with 18 bases between. Germline values: CDR1 GTSNPN, CDR2 SVGIG (reference sequence). CDR3 length equals 15 residues. The CDR3 is CACHTPPGWNTEAFL. The CDR3 bases are TGTGCCTGTCATACTCCCCCAGGGTGGAACACTGAAGCTTTCCTT.

V and J are TRBV20-1 and TRBJ2-3; TRBD2 matches at 7 bases. Germline CDR1 and CDR2: DFQATT and SNEGSKA (reference sequence). The junction had 15 bases not matched to a gene; V was cut back by 8 bases and J by 1 base. There are 16 residues in the CDR3. CDR3 coding DNA: TGCAGTCCCAGAGCGGGACCACTTGAAGGCACAGATACGCAGTATTTT. Translation: CSPRAGPLEGTDTQYF.

The chain joins TRBV18 to TRBJ2-2; tentative D call: TRBD1 (6 bases). V shed 3 bases and J shed 4 bases, with 12 bases lying between them. CDR1 KGHSH and CDR2 LQKENI come from the germline V gene. The CDR3 length is 15 residues. CDR3 protein: CASSPQGQSTGELFF. The CDR3, as DNA: TGTGCCAGCTCACCGCAAGGACAGTCCACCGGGGAGCTGTTTTTT.

This clonotype was counted at least ten times. The rearrangement joins TRBV28 to TRBJ1-4, with a possible D match to TRBD1 (5 bases). V lost 4 bases, J lost 4 bases, and 13 bases lay in between. The CDR3 covers 15 residues. Germline CDR1 reads MDHEN; CDR2 reads SYDVKM. CDR3 coding DNA: TGTGCCAGCAGTTCCCCGGGACTCCTTAATGAAAAACTGTTTTTT. Protein sequence: CASSSPGLLNEKLFF.

A few counts support this clonotype. V and J are TRBV29-1 and TRBJ2-1, with TRBD1 matching 11 bases. V trimming: 4 bases; J trimming: 3 bases; junction bases outside the gene matches: 2. Germline V gene lookup returns CDR1 SQVTM and CDR2 ANQGSEA. CDR3 length equals 14 residues. The CDR3 protein is CSVGGTGGYNEQFF. As DNA, the CDR3 is TGCAGCGTTGGGGGGACAGGGGGCTACAATGAGCAGTTCTTC.

J is TRBJ2-3 and V is TRBV3-1; D not certain. CDR3 length equals 13 residues. V was clipped by 0 bases and J by 3 bases, with 4 bases between them. Per germline, CDR1 LGHDT and CDR2 YNNKEL (reference sequence). This chain's CDR3 is CASSQDETDTQYF. The CDR3, as DNA: TGTGCCAGCAGCCAAGATGAGACAGATACGCAGTATTTT.